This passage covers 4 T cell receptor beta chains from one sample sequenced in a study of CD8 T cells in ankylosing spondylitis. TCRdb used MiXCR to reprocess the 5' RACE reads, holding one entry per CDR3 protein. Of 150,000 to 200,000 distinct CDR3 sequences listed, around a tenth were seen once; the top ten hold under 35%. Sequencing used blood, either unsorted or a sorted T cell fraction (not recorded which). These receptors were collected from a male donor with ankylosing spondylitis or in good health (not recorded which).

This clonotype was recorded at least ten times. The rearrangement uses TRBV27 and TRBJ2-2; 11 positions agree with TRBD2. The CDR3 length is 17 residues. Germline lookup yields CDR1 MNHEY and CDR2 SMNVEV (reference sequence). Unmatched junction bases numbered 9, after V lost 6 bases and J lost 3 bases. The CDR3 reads CASSHAALAGDTGELFF. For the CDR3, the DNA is TGTGCCAGCAGCCACGCGGCACTAGCGGGAGACACCGGGGAGCTGTTTTTT.

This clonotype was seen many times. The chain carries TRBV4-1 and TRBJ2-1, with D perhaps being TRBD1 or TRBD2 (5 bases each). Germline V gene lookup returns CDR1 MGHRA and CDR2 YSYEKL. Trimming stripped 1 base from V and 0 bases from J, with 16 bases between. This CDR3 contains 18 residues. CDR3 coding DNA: TGCGCCAGCAGCCAAGTCGGGCGACGGGACCACTCCTACAATGAGCAGTTCTTC. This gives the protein CASSQVGRRDHSYNEQFF.

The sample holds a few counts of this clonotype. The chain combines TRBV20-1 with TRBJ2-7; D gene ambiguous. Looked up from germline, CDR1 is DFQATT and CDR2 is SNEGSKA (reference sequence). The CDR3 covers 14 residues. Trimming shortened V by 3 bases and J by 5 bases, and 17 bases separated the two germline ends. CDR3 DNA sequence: TGCAGTGCTAGTTTATGGGGTGTCGAAAACGAGCAGTACTTC. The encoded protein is CSASLWGVENEQYF.

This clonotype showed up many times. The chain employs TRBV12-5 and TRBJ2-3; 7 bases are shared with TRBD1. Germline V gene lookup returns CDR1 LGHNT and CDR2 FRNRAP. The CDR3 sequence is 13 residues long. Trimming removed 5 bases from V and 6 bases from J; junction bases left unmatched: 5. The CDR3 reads CASGRTGGDTQYF. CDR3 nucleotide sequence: TGTGCTAGTGGTAGGACAGGCGGGGATACGCAGTATTTT.